This T cell receptor (beta chain) was documented in a study of response to subunit inactivated influenza vaccine. Findings and caveats of the study: Each seasonal flu vaccination may recruit only limited new T cells, authors suggested.

On this clonotype itself: The antigen is undetermined.

The V segment lost 4 bases and the J segment 5 bases; nucleotides outside the gene matches: 7. CDR3 length: 15 amino acids. From germline, CDR1 is SGHRS and CDR2 YFSETQ. TCRdb re-derived calls from the RT-PCR reads in MiXCR, one entry per CDR3 protein. The sample has roughly 170,000 distinct CDR3 sequences, about 9% seen once. This sequence originates from a man aged 50-60 years who received an inactivated influenza vaccine. This chain connects TRBV5-1 to TRBJ2-1; 9 bases map to TRBD1. Sequenced here: non-naive T cells sorted from PBMCs, sampled on the day of vaccination. The CDR3 region has the DNA TGCGCCAGCAGCCGGACAGGGGAAGCACACAATGAGCAGTTCTTC. Protein: CASSRTGEAHNEQFF. The complete variable domain, with remaining parts taken from reference TRBV5-1 and TRBJ2-1, reads KAGVTQTPRYLIKTRGQQVTLSCSPISGHRSVSWYQQTPGQGLQFLFEYFSETQRNKGNFPGRFSGRQFSNSRSEMNVSTLELGDSALYLCASSRTGEAHNEQFFGPGTRLTVL.